These 22 T cell receptor beta chains were all obtained from the same sample, sequenced in a study of cytomegalovirus exposure and HLA in healthy donors. The PCR ran on 60 Vbeta and 13 Jbeta primers. Produced via immunoSEQ multiplex PCR; TCRdb's table is partial and in-frame only. Its listing shows about 50,000 clones. The sample was PBMCs. The origin of the receptors is a woman aged 40-49 years in good health and CMV-seronegative.

The rearrangement links TRBV5-1 to TRBJ2-3; 13 bases map to TRBD2. There are 17 residues in the CDR3. The germline gives CDR1 SGHRS, CDR2 YFSETQ. V lost 0 bases, J lost 3 bases, and 4 bases stayed unmatched. The CDR3 region has the DNA TGCGCCAGCAGCTTGGGGCCGACTAGCGGGAGGACAGATACGCAGTATTTT. This encodes CASSLGPTSGRTDTQYF.

The gene calls are TRBV18 and TRBJ2-7, with D possibly being TRBD2 (5 bases). Germline loops: CDR1 KGHSH, CDR2 LQKENI. V was pared by 4 bases and J by 2 bases, with 12 bases between. The CDR3 loop spans 14 amino acids. CDR3 sequence: CASSRGAVTYEQYF. The CDR3 nucleotides are TGTGCCAGCTCACGGGGAGCGGTGACCTACGAGCAGTACTTC.

The chain has TRBV2 and TRBJ2-1; 7 nucleotides align to TRBD2. V lost 2 bases to trimming and J lost 5 bases; unmatched junction nucleotides: 9. There are 16 residues in the CDR3. From germline, CDR1 is SNHLY and CDR2 FYNNEI. Here the CDR3 DNA reads TGTGCCAGCAGTGAATATACGGGGGGATACCACAATGAGCAGTTCTTC. Amino acids: CASSEYTGGYHNEQFF.

The chain is built from TRBV21-1 and TRBJ2-3; the tabulated D call, TRBD2, remains unverified against the DNA. TRBV21-1 represents a pseudogene. The CDR3 extends over 17 amino acids. DNA for the CDR3: TGTGCCAGCAGCAAAGTGTGTGGGGGAGGGCGGGGAGATACGCAGTATTTT. This gives the protein CASSKVCGGGRGDTQYF.

This chain uses TRBV18 with TRBJ1-2, with TRBD1 as a possible D gene (5 bases). This CDR3 region has 13 residues. The germline V gene has CDR1 KGHSH and CDR2 LQKENI. V shed 2 bases and J shed 6 bases, with 10 bases lying between them. This CDR3 is CASSPNIGDGYTF. The DNA of the CDR3 is TGTGCCAGCTCACCAAACATAGGGGATGGCTACACCTTC.

J is TRBJ2-3 and V is TRBV29-1, with D possibly being TRBD2 (5 bases). V lost 0 bases and J lost 3, with 16 bases in between. Germline V gene lookup returns CDR1 SQVTM and CDR2 ANQGSEA. This CDR3 contains 16 residues. The CDR3 DNA is TGCAGCGTTGAAGAGTCCAGGACTCTCGAGACAGATACGCAGTATTTT. It codes for CSVEESRTLETDTQYF.

The rearrangement joins TRBV30 to TRBJ1-4; tentatively, D is TRBD1 (5 bases). Per the germline V gene, CDR1 is GTSNPN and CDR2 is SVGIG (reference sequence). This CDR3 has 13 amino acids. Trimming took off 3 bases at V and 8 bases at J, with 13 bases between the two ends. The CDR3 region has the DNA TGTGCCTGGAGCGGGGGGATGGGCGAAAAACTGTTTTTT. Its translation: CAWSGGMGEKLFF.

The chain employs TRBV28 and TRBJ2-1, with TRBD1 matching 9 bases. The CDR3 length is 16 residues. V was pared by 4 bases and J by 4 bases, with 8 bases of the junction left unmatched. The V gene's germline CDR1 is MDHEN and CDR2 SYDVKM. The CDR3: CASSSKQGANYNEQFF. The CDR3 nucleotides read TGTGCCAGCAGTTCCAAACAGGGGGCAAATTACAATGAGCAGTTCTTC.

The gene calls are TRBV7-2 and TRBJ2-1; 11 bases fit TRBD2. The V and J ends lost 1 base and 5 bases, in that order; junction bases with no gene match: 7. Germline loops: CDR1 SGHTA, CDR2 FQGNSA. This CDR3 contains 17 residues. The CDR3 here is CASSLVGTSGADNEQFF. CDR3 DNA: TGTGCCAGCAGCTTAGTAGGGACTAGCGGTGCCGACAATGAGCAGTTCTTC.

CDR3 nucleotide sequence: TGCGCCAGCAGCAGAACAGGGCGCTCCGGGGAAGAAACAGATACGCAGTATTTT. Its translation is CASSRTGRSGEETDTQYF. The chain combines TRBV5-1 with TRBJ2-3, with D possibly TRBD1 on 6 matching bases. This CDR3 has 18 amino acids. The V end was cut by 4 bases, the J end by 3 bases, with 24 bases between. Germline lookup yields CDR1 SGHRS and CDR2 YFSETQ.

The chain uses TRBV16 and TRBJ1-2; no firm D call. CDR3 length equals 15 residues. Germline V lookup: CDR1 KGHSY, CDR2 FQNENV. The ends were cut back, 3 bases at V and 0 bases at J, with 11 bases in the middle. CDR3: CASSQFGLANYGYTF. The CDR3 DNA is TGTGCCAGCAGCCAGTTTGGCCTAGCTAACTATGGCTACACCTTC.

CDR3 coding DNA: TGTGCCAGCAGCCCCCGCACTACCTACACTGAAGCTTTCTTT. This encodes CASSPRTTYTEAFF. The chain carries TRBV13 and TRBJ1-1; D is ambiguous. Per the germline V gene, CDR1 is PRHDT and CDR2 is FYEKMQ (reference sequence). The CDR3 loop spans 14 amino acids. Between the trimmed V and J ends, which lost 5 bases and 3 bases, there was a span of 13 bases.

This chain connects TRBV2 to TRBJ2-7, with D possibly being TRBD2 (5 bases). V was clipped by 5 bases and J by 2 bases, with 13 bases between them. Germline lookup yields CDR1 SNHLY and CDR2 FYNNEI. CDR3 length equals 14 residues. The CDR3 region is CASSNGADTYEQYF. In DNA form, the CDR3 reads TGTGCCAGCAGTAACGGAGCGGATACCTACGAGCAGTACTTC. The whole variable domain, remainder taken from reference TRBV2 and TRBJ2-7, is EPEVTQTPSHQVTQMGQEVILRCVPISNHLYFYWYRQILGQKVEFLVSFYNNEISEKSEIFDDQFSVERPDGSNFTLKIRSTKLEDSAMYFCASSNGADTYEQYFGPGTRLTVT.

The J gene is TRBJ2-1, the V gene TRBV9, with 7 nucleotides matching TRBD2. Germline CDR1 is SGDLS and CDR2 is YYNGEE. The ends lost 0 bases at V and 3 bases at J; junction bases unmatched: 9. The CDR3 contains 17 residues. This CDR3 reads CASSVGASGKDYNEQFF. CDR3 DNA sequence: TGTGCCAGCAGCGTAGGGGCCAGCGGGAAGGACTACAATGAGCAGTTCTTC.

The rearrangement uses TRBV5-1 and TRBJ2-1; D gene unclear. The CDR3 is 15 amino acids. Per the germline V gene, CDR1 is SGHRS and CDR2 is YFSETQ. Trimming removed 0 bases at V and 0 bases at J, with 7 bases between. CDR3 region: CASSLAESSYNEQFF. In nucleotides, the CDR3 is TGCGCCAGCAGCTTGGCGGAGAGCTCCTACAATGAGCAGTTCTTC.

CDR3 sequence (DNA): TGTGCCAGCAGCTTACCTAAGAACGAGCAGTACTTC. As protein: CASSLPKNEQYF. The V and J genes are TRBV7-9 and TRBJ2-7; no reliable D call. The CDR3 contains 12 residues. V was pared by 2 bases and J by 5 bases, with 7 bases between. Germline assignment: CDR1 SEHNR and CDR2 FQNEAQ (reference sequence).

The chain has TRBV19 and TRBJ1-5, with TRBD1 matching 7 bases. With 9 bases clipped from V and 1 base from J, the junction kept 6 bases outside the gene matches. CDR1 is LNHDA, CDR2 SQIVND, per germline (reference sequence). CDR3 length: 14 residues. DNA of the CDR3: TGTGCCAGCCACACAGGGGACAGCAATCAGCCCCAGCATTTT. It codes for CASHTGDSNQPQHF.

The V call is TRBV6-5, the J call TRBJ1-2; 9 bases are shared with TRBD1. The CDR3 contains 14 residues. Germline-derived CDR1 and CDR2 are MNHEY and SVGAGI. Losses at the gene ends were 2 bases for V and 8 bases for J; bases not matched to a gene: 6. The CDR3 sequence is CASSYRGDRVGYTF. The CDR3 DNA sequence: TGTGCCAGCAGTTACCGGGGGGACAGGGTAGGCTACACCTTC.

V gene TRBV4-3 combines with J gene TRBJ2-1, with TRBD1 as a possible D gene (5 bases). V was clipped by 0 bases and J by 1 base, with 16 bases between them. CDR3 size: 18 residues. The germline V gene has CDR1 LGHNA and CDR2 YSLEER. DNA for the CDR3: TGCGCCAGCAGCCAAGATCGGTCCCCCCAGGGATCCTACAATGAGCAGTTCTTC. Its translation: CASSQDRSPQGSYNEQFF.

The chain joins TRBV7-3 to TRBJ1-1; D is undetermined. V lost 4 bases to trimming and J lost 0 bases, with 6 bases between them. Germline V gene data show CDR1 as SGHTA and CDR2 as FQGTGA. The CDR3 spans 13 residues. The CDR3, as DNA: TGTGCCAGCAGCTCTGGGCTGAACACTGAAGCTTTCTTT. It is translated as CASSSGLNTEAFF. Complete variable domain (other parts from reference TRBV7-3 and TRBJ1-1): GAGVSQTPSNKVTEKGKYVELRCDPISGHTALYWYRQSLGQGPEFLIYFQGTGAADDSGLPNDRFFAVRPEGSVSTLKIQRTERGDSAVYLCASSSGLNTEAFFGQGTRLTVV.

V is TRBV9 and J is TRBJ2-5, with 9 bases aligning to TRBD2. Per the germline V gene, CDR1 is SGDLS and CDR2 is YYNGEE. The CDR3 covers 16 residues. The V and J ends lost 0 bases and 4 bases, in that order; junction bases with no gene match: 7. DNA of the CDR3: TGTGCCAGCAGCGTAGGGGTAGCGGGAGTTCGAGAGACCCAGTACTTC. Residues: CASSVGVAGVRETQYF.

CDR3 loop: CASSPYRGSYEQYF. In DNA, the CDR3 is TGTGCCAGCAGCCCTTACAGGGGGTCCTACGAGCAGTACTTC. The chain has TRBV14 and TRBJ2-7; the match to TRBD1 covers 8 bases. Germline V CDR1 and CDR2: SGHDN, FVKESK. V was clipped by 4 bases and J by 1 base; unmatched bases: 3. The CDR3 has 14 amino acids.